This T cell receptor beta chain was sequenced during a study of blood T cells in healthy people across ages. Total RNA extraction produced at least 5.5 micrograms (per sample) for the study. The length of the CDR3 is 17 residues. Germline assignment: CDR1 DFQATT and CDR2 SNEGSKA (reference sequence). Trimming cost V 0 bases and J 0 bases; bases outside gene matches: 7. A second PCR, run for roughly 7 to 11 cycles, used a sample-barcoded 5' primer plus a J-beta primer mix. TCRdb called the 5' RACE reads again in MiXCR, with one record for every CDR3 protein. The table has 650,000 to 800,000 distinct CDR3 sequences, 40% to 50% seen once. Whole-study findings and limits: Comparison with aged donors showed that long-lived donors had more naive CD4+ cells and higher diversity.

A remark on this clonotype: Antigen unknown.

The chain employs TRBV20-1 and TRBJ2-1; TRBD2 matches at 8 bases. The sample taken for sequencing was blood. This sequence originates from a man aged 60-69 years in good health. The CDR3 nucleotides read TGCAGTGCTAGAGATCCCGGGGGGGGAAGCTCCTACAATGAGCAGTTCTTC. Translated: CSARDPGGGSSYNEQFF.